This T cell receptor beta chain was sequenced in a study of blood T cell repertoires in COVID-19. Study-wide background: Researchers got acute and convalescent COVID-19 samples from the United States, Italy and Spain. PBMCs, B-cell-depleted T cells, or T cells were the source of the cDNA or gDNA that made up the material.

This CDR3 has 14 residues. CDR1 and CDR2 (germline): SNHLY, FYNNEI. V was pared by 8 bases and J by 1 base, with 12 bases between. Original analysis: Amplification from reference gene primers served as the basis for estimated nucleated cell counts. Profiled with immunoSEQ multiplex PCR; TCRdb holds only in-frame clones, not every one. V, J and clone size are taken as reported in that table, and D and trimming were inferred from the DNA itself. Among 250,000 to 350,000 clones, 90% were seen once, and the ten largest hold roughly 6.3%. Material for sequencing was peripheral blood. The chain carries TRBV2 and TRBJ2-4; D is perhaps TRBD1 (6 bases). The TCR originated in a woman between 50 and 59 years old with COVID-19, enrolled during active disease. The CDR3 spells CASQGRAAKNIQYF. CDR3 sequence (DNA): TGTGCCAGCCAGGGGCGGGCGGCCAAAAACATTCAGTACTTC.